A selection of T cell receptor beta chains follows, all from one sample in a study of blood T cell repertoires in COVID-19. Sequencing was performed with immunoSEQ multiplex PCR; in TCRdb, only in-frame clones are kept and a portion is missing. Seen here are under 350,000 clones, 86% observed once, and the top ten hold around 4%. Sequencing used PBMCs or T cells enriched from blood (not recorded which). The receptors were gathered from a woman in her 40s with acute COVID-19. Both conserved end residues are part of each CDR3. The D gene is left open where the match is weak. Size is stated for part of the rows, as once, few or many counts, or as a class when the clone is expanded.

abundance: -
v_gene: TRBV5-1
d_gene: TRBD2
j_gene: TRBJ2-5
CDR3aa: CASSLEAGAGKTQYF
CDR3nt: TGCGCCAGCAGCTTGGAGGCGGGAGCTGGGAAGACCCAGTACTTC

abundance: few
v_gene: TRBV6-2/TRBV6-3
d_gene: -
j_gene: TRBJ1-2
CDR3aa: CASSSRSRKLDYGYTF
CDR3nt: TGTGCCAGCAGTTCGCGCTCCAGGAAACTTGACTATGGCTACACCTTC

abundance: -
v_gene: TRBV7-8
d_gene: -
j_gene: TRBJ1-2
CDR3aa: CASSLGQVNYGYTF
CDR3nt: TGTGCCAGCAGCTTAGGACAAGTGAACTATGGCTACACCTTC

abundance: -
v_gene: TRBV5-1
d_gene: -
j_gene: TRBJ2-6
CDR3aa: CASSWTPGDLGANVLTF
CDR3nt: TGCGCCAGCAGCTGGACCCCAGGGGACCTTGGGGCCAACGTCCTGACTTTC

abundance: -
v_gene: TRBV27
d_gene: TRBD2
j_gene: TRBJ2-2
CDR3aa: CASSLQKGLAFGELFF
CDR3nt: TGTGCCAGCAGTTTACAGAAGGGACTAGCGTTCGGGGAGCTGTTTTTT

abundance: -
v_gene: TRBV27
d_gene: TRBD1
j_gene: TRBJ1-3
CDR3aa: CASSLRGTGAGNTIYF
CDR3nt: TGTGCCAGCAGTTTAAGAGGGACAGGGGCTGGAAACACCATATATTTT

abundance: -
v_gene: TRBV6-2/TRBV6-3
d_gene: TRBD1
j_gene: TRBJ2-7
CDR3aa: CASSFRPLTGDEQYF
CDR3nt: TGTGCCAGCAGTTTCCGACCGCTAACAGGGGACGAGCAGTACTTC

abundance: -
v_gene: TRBV6-5
d_gene: -
j_gene: TRBJ1-2
CDR3aa: CASSYSSITLSGYTF
CDR3nt: TGTGCCAGCAGTTACTCGTCCATTACTTTGTCAGGCTACACCTTC

abundance: -
v_gene: TRBV5-1
d_gene: TRBD2
j_gene: TRBJ2-3
CDR3aa: CASSSFSSGSHGDTQYF
CDR3nt: TGCGCCAGCAGCTCCTTTTCTAGCGGGAGCCACGGAGATACGCAGTATTTT

abundance: -
v_gene: TRBV19
d_gene: TRBD1
j_gene: TRBJ1-5
CDR3aa: CASSIGAGGQPQHF
CDR3nt: TGTGCCAGTAGTATCGGGGCAGGGGGCCAGCCCCAGCATTTT

abundance: few
v_gene: TRBV5-1
d_gene: -
j_gene: TRBJ1-2
CDR3aa: CASSLWPGDYGYTF
CDR3nt: TGCGCCAGCAGCTTGTGGCCAGGTGACTATGGCTACACCTTC

abundance: -
v_gene: TRBV20-1
d_gene: -
j_gene: TRBJ2-5
CDR3aa: CSASSARETQYF
CDR3nt: TGCAGTGCTAGTTCCGCCAGAGAGACCCAGTACTTC

abundance: -
v_gene: TRBV20-1
d_gene: TRBD1
j_gene: TRBJ1-6
CDR3aa: CSASAGTVNSPLHF
CDR3nt: TGCAGTGCTAGTGCCGGGACAGTAAATTCACCCCTCCACTTT

abundance: -
v_gene: TRBV19
d_gene: TRBD1
j_gene: TRBJ2-2
CDR3aa: CASSIHRQGAWGGELFF
CDR3nt: TGTGCCAGTAGTATTCACCGACAGGGGGCATGGGGCGGGGAGCTGTTTTTT

abundance: -
v_gene: TRBV5-4
d_gene: -
j_gene: TRBJ1-3
CDR3aa: CASSLEGRVTGNTIYF
CDR3nt: TGTGCCAGCAGCTTGGAAGGCAGGGTAACGGGAAACACCATATATTTT

abundance: -
v_gene: TRBV19
d_gene: -
j_gene: TRBJ1-6
CDR3aa: CASSPGLGVGSPLHF
CDR3nt: TGTGCCAGTAGTCCAGGCCTCGGGGTTGGATCACCCCTCCACTTT

abundance: -
v_gene: TRBV27
d_gene: -
j_gene: TRBJ2-5
CDR3aa: CASSSQTGPQETQYF
CDR3nt: TGTGCCAGCAGTTCGCAGACAGGACCGCAAGAGACCCAGTACTTC

abundance: -
v_gene: TRBV12-3/TRBV12-4
d_gene: TRBD1
j_gene: TRBJ1-1
CDR3aa: CASSRQGTGWAFF
CDR3nt: TGTGCCAGCAGCAGGCAGGGGACAGGGTGGGCTTTCTTT

abundance: -
v_gene: TRBV6-5
d_gene: TRBD1
j_gene: TRBJ2-2
CDR3aa: CASSLQGYTGELFF
CDR3nt: TGTGCCAGCAGTTTACAGGGGTACACCGGGGAGCTGTTTTTT

abundance: once
v_gene: TRBV5-4
d_gene: TRBD1
j_gene: TRBJ1-6
CDR3aa: CASSGTGDQNSPLHF
CDR3nt: TGTGCCAGCAGCGGCACAGGGGATCAAAATTCACCCCTCCACTTT

abundance: -
v_gene: TRBV5-1
d_gene: TRBD1
j_gene: TRBJ1-2
CDR3aa: CASSFGTGGYGYTF
CDR3nt: TGCGCCAGCAGCTTCGGGACAGGAGGATATGGCTACACCTTC

abundance: -
v_gene: TRBV27
d_gene: -
j_gene: TRBJ1-1
CDR3aa: CASSSQITDIRPNTEAFF
CDR3nt: TGTGCCAGCAGTTCACAAATCACAGATATCCGACCGAACACTGAAGCTTTCTTT

abundance: -
v_gene: TRBV4-1
d_gene: -
j_gene: TRBJ1-6
CDR3aa: CASSQESTVYNSPLHF
CDR3nt: TGCGCCAGCAGCCAAGAATCTACAGTCTATAATTCACCCCTCCACTTT

abundance: -
v_gene: TRBV5-4
d_gene: -
j_gene: TRBJ2-5
CDR3aa: CASSLAISSLETQYF
CDR3nt: TGTGCCAGCAGCTTGGCTATCTCTTCTTTGGAGACCCAGTACTTC

abundance: -
v_gene: TRBV6-5
d_gene: -
j_gene: TRBJ1-2
CDR3aa: CASSSGWGYTF
CDR3nt: TGTGCCAGCAGCTCAGGGTGGGGCTACACCTTC

abundance: -
v_gene: TRBV7-2
d_gene: TRBD1
j_gene: TRBJ1-3
CDR3aa: CASDKGQGRNTIYF
CDR3nt: TGTGCCAGCGACAAGGGACAGGGTAGAAACACCATATATTTT

abundance: -
v_gene: TRBV28
d_gene: TRBD1
j_gene: TRBJ1-2
CDR3aa: CASSLDRGRGYTF
CDR3nt: TGTGCCAGCAGTCTAGACAGGGGGAGAGGCTACACCTTC

abundance: -
v_gene: TRBV7-2
d_gene: TRBD1
j_gene: TRBJ1-1
CDR3aa: CASTPPGTGGLAEAFF
CDR3nt: TGTGCCAGCACCCCCCCTGGGACAGGGGGCTTAGCTGAAGCTTTCTTT

abundance: once
v_gene: TRBV19
d_gene: -
j_gene: TRBJ2-3
CDR3aa: CASSKAGPFTQYF
CDR3nt: TGTGCCAGTAGTAAGGCAGGGCCTTTTACGCAGTATTTT

abundance: few
v_gene: TRBV11-3
d_gene: TRBD2
j_gene: TRBJ2-2
CDR3aa: CASSLGGLANTGELFF
CDR3nt: TGTGCCAGCAGCTTAGGGGGACTAGCGAACACCGGGGAGCTGTTTTTT

abundance: -
v_gene: TRBV2
d_gene: TRBD1
j_gene: TRBJ1-2
CDR3aa: CASRGTGIIFGSNYGYTF
CDR3nt: TGTGCCAGCAGGGGGACAGGGATCATTTTCGGGAGTAACTATGGCTACACCTTC

abundance: -
v_gene: TRBV5-1
d_gene: TRBD1
j_gene: TRBJ1-1
CDR3aa: CASNRGTEAFF
CDR3nt: TGCGCCAGCAACAGGGGAACTGAAGCTTTCTTT

abundance: -
v_gene: TRBV5-1
d_gene: TRBD1
j_gene: TRBJ1-2
CDR3aa: CASSPGTGGHYGYTF
CDR3nt: TGCGCCAGCAGCCCAGGGACAGGGGGGCACTATGGCTACACCTTC

abundance: -
v_gene: TRBV21-1
d_gene: -
j_gene: TRBJ2-5
CDR3aa: CASNLGQGDCVTQYF
CDR3nt: TGTGCCAGCAACCTCGGACAGGGAGACTGTGTGACCCAGTACTTC

abundance: -
v_gene: TRBV11-3
d_gene: -
j_gene: TRBJ1-1
CDR3aa: CASSYHARERAFF
CDR3nt: TGTGCCAGCAGCTATCACGCCAGGGAAAGAGCTTTCTTT

abundance: -
v_gene: TRBV10-2
d_gene: -
j_gene: TRBJ1-2
CDR3aa: CASRDRSNYGYTF
CDR3nt: TGCGCCAGCAGAGACAGGTCTAACTATGGCTACACCTTC

abundance: -
v_gene: TRBV7-7
d_gene: -
j_gene: TRBJ2-1
CDR3aa: CASSPTSISYNEQFF
CDR3nt: TGTGCTAGCAGCCCAACTAGTATTTCCTACAATGAGCAGTTCTTC

abundance: -
v_gene: TRBV10-3
d_gene: -
j_gene: TRBJ1-4
CDR3aa: CAISAFGGSSGNEKLFF
CDR3nt: TGTGCCATCAGCGCGTTCGGGGGTTCGAGTGGAAATGAAAAACTGTTTTTT

abundance: -
v_gene: TRBV18
d_gene: -
j_gene: TRBJ2-3
CDR3aa: CASSPPLHTGSSTDTQYF
CDR3nt: TGTGCCAGCTCACCACCGCTCCATACAGGTTCTAGCACAGATACGCAGTATTTT

abundance: -
v_gene: TRBV7-2
d_gene: TRBD2
j_gene: TRBJ2-3
CDR3aa: CASSLAGLGSSDTQYF
CDR3nt: TGTGCCAGCAGCTTAGCTGGACTAGGCAGTTCAGATACGCAGTATTTT

abundance: -
v_gene: TRBV6-5
d_gene: -
j_gene: TRBJ1-1
CDR3aa: CASSYLPTAQAFF
CDR3nt: TGTGCCAGCAGTTACCTGCCGACAGCTCAAGCTTTCTTT

abundance: -
v_gene: TRBV28
d_gene: -
j_gene: TRBJ1-4
CDR3aa: CASTPGATNEKLFF
CDR3nt: TGTGCCAGCACCCCGGGTGCAACTAATGAAAAACTGTTTTTT

abundance: once
v_gene: TRBV10-3
d_gene: TRBD2
j_gene: TRBJ2-1
CDR3aa: CAIGLAGYNEQFF
CDR3nt: TGTGCCATCGGACTAGCGGGATATAATGAGCAGTTCTTC